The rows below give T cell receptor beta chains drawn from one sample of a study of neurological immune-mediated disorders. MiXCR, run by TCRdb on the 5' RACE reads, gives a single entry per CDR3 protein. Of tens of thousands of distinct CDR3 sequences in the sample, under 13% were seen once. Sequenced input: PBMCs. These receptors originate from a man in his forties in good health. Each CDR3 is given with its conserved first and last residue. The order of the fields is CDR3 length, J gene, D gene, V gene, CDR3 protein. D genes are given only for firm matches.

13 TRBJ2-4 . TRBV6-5 CASSGPPRDIQYF
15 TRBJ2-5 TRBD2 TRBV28 CASSHKRGLVETQYF
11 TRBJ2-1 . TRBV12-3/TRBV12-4 CASSARGEQFF
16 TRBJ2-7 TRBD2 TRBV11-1 CASSGGLAGLLNEQYF
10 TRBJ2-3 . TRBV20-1 CSATTDTQYF
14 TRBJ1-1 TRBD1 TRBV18 CASSPGQFYTEAFF
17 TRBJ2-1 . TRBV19 CASSSGRLARQWNEQFF
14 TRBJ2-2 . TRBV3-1 CASSQGDPTGELFF
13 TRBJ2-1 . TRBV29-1 CSVESGNGNEQFF
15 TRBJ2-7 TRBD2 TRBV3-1 CASSLVGSGSYEQYF
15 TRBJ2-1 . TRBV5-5 CASSSPGMIHNEQFF
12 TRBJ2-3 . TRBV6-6 CASSSSGGTQYF
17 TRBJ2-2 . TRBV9 CASSVGVARVVAGELFF
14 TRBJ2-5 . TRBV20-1 CSATDETTEETQYF
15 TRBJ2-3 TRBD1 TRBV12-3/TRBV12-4 CASRGQGIATDTQYF
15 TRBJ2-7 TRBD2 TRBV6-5 CASRLRAGGTYEQYF
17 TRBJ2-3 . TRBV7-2 CASSPSPGRIRPDTQYF
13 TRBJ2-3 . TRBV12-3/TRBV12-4 CASSPGFPDTQYF
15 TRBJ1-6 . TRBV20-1 CSASWVSSYNSPLHF
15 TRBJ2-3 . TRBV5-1 CASSLDGSGLNTQYF
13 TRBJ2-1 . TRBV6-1 CASRLDRYNEQFF
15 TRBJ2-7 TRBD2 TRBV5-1 CASSFFSGESYEQYF
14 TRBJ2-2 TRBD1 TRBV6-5 CASRGQGNTGELFF
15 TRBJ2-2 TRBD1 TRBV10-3 CAISQSGGQTGELFF
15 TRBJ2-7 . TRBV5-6 CASSLTREVPYEQYF
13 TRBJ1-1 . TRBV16 CASSPGSNTEAFF
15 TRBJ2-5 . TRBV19 CASSIDPRLAETQYF
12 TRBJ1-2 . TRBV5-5 CASSLETSGYTF
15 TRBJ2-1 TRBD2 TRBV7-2 CASSLMSSGLNEQFF
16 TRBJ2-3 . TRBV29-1 CSVALMGSTDADTQYF
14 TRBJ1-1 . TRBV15 CATSRDVGSTEAFF
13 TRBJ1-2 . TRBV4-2 CASSQVIGYGYTF
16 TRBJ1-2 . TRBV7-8 CASSARDGGSNYGYTF
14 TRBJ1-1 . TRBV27 CASRLAEGLPEAFF
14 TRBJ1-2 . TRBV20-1 CSASPAIDFYGYTF
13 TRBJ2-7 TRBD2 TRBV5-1 CASSSGLAFEQYF
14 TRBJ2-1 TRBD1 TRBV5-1 CASSPGQAVNEQFF
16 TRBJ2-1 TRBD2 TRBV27 CASSSTSGHSYNEQFF
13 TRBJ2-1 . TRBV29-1 CSVGVGGSNEQFF
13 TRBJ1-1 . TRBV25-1 CASSGDTSTEAFF
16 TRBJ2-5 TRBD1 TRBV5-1 CASSSGTEVPSETQYF
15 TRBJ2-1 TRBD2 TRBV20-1 CSARGASGRLNEQFF
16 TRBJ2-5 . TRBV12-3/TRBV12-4 CASSLAAGAREETQYF
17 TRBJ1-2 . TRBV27 CASSLRPEMAPNYGYTF
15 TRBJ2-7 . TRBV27 CASRWQAGSTYEQYF